This paragraph covers one TCR beta chain sequence. What it binds is unknown. The source of the sample is a study of OX40 agonist ivuxolimab in advanced cancers. Broader study findings: With doses of 0.1 to 3.0 mg/kg, CD4+ and CD8+ blood T cells had undergone clonal expansion by week 6. Normalized expansion of T-cell clones was also low for some nonresponders.

The repertoire was sequenced with immunoSEQ multiplex PCR; TCRdb's copy has only in-frame clones and lacks some. The sample consists of around 68,000 clones, around 83% of them appearing once. V gave up 6 bases and J gave up 1 base, with 9 bases separating them. The V gene's germline CDR1 is ENHRY and CDR2 SYGVKD. The CDR3 loop spans 13 amino acids. No patient had autoimmune disease or received systemic immunosuppression. The chain links TRBV10-3 to TRBJ1-1, with D unresolved. Specimen: CD4+ or CD8+ T cells sorted from blood, collected in a trial of the OX40 agonist ivuxolimab. The clonotype was recovered from an adult with an advanced solid tumor such as melanoma, head and neck, liver or kidney cancer. DNA of the CDR3: TGTGCCATCAGAGCAGACAAGAACACTGAAGCTTTCTTT. Protein sequence: CAIRADKNTEAFF.